Presented here are 21 T cell receptor beta chains from one specimen sequenced in a study of T cells expressing NK-cell markers. TCRdb re-called the 5' RACE reads and gives one entry per CDR3 protein, without DNA. Its clone listing holds 400,000 to 500,000 distinct CDR3 sequences. The sample consisted of blood T cells: a sorted CD56 or NKG2C T cell subset, CD4+ or CD8+ T cells, or bulk PBMC T cells (not recorded which). The receptors originated from a woman between 18 and 69 years old in good health.

The chain links TRBV30 to TRBJ2-7; TCRdb reports TRBD1, a call that lacks DNA to check it against. This CDR3 has 12 amino acids. The germline V gene encodes CDR1 GTSNPN and CDR2 SVGIG (reference sequence). CDR3 loop: CAWNRGVRPQYF. The full variable domain, its missing parts supplied by reference TRBV30 and TRBJ2-7, is SQTIHQWPATLVQPVGSPLSLECTVEGTSNPNLYWYRQAAGRGLQLLFYSVGIGQISSEVPQNLSASRPQDRQFILSSKKLLLSDSGFYLCAWNRGVRPQYFGPGTRLTVT.

The CDR3 is CSAAGTAAYNSPLHF. J is TRBJ1-6 and V is TRBV20-1; TCRdb's assignment of TRBD1 cannot be checked, as there is no DNA. CDR1 is DFQATT and CDR2 is SNEGSKA in the germline V gene (reference sequence). The CDR3 has 15 residues.

The V and J genes are TRBV7-2 and TRBJ1-1. Germline V gives CDR1 SGHTA, CDR2 FQGNSA. The CDR3 is 14 amino acids. This CDR3 is CASSLVPLNTEAFF.

This chain joins TRBV7-2 and TRBJ2-1; no DNA is available, so the TRBD2 call from TCRdb remains unchecked. The CDR3 has 14 amino acids. The germline V gene encodes CDR1 SGHTA and CDR2 FQGNSA. CDR3 amino acids: CASSLAKTPSLKFF.

This chain connects TRBV7-9 to TRBJ2-1. The germline V gene encodes CDR1 SEHNR and CDR2 FQNEAQ (reference sequence). CDR3 length equals 15 residues. This CDR3 reads CASSPREGSYNEQFF.

The chain has TRBV4-3 and TRBJ2-6. Germline loops: CDR1 LGHNA, CDR2 YSLEER. The CDR3 contains 15 residues. The CDR3 protein is CASSQERAGANVLTF.

The CDR3 reads CASKTSELSGEQYF. The genes are TRBV7-2 and TRBJ2-7; TCRdb indicates TRBD2, and absent DNA this call remains unverified. From germline, CDR1 is SGHTA and CDR2 FQGNSA. There are 14 residues in the CDR3.

The chain joins TRBV3-1 to TRBJ1-2. The CDR3 runs to 15 residues. The germline gives CDR1 LGHDT, CDR2 YNNKEL (reference sequence). This chain's CDR3 is CASSPQWADNYGYTF.

This chain links TRBV7-2 with TRBJ1-6; the TCRdb call, TRBD1, lacks DNA for checking. Germline-derived CDR1 and CDR2 are SGHTA and FQGNSA. This CDR3 region has 15 residues. The CDR3 reads CASSPRQGSNSPLHF.

The chain is built from TRBV6-1 and TRBJ2-3; with no DNA, the TCRdb D assignment of TRBD1 cannot be verified. This CDR3 has 14 amino acids. The germline CDR1 and CDR2 sequences are MNHNS and SASEGT. CDR3: CASTKGGGTDTQYF.

The V gene is TRBV4-2, the J gene TRBJ2-5; there is no DNA to check the TCRdb D call of TRBD2. The CDR3 covers 15 residues. Germline V CDR1 and CDR2: LGHNA, YNFKEQ. CDR3: CASQRASGAGETQYF.

The genes are TRBV5-1 and TRBJ2-3; TCRdb's assignment of TRBD2 cannot be checked, as there is no DNA. Germline loops: CDR1 SGHRS, CDR2 YFSETQ. The CDR3 totals 15 residues. This CDR3 is CASSLGTPSTDTQYF.

This chain links TRBV27 with TRBJ2-4. The CDR3 totals 16 residues. The germline V gene encodes CDR1 MNHEY and CDR2 SMNVEV (reference sequence). CDR3 protein: CASSPFGESAKNIQYF.

The chain employs TRBV29-1 and TRBJ2-5. The CDR3 totals 14 residues. Germline V gene data show CDR1 as SQVTM and CDR2 as ANQGSEA. The CDR3 loop is CSAKWVRSQETQYF.

The chain joins TRBV6-1 to TRBJ2-5; TCRdb indicates TRBD1, and absent DNA this call remains unverified. The CDR3 sequence is 13 residues long. CDR1 and CDR2 from the germline V gene are MNHNS and SASEGT. This chain's CDR3 is CASRPGTVETQYF.

The chain employs TRBV12-3 or TRBV12-4 and TRBJ2-3; TCRdb selects TRBD1, and the lack of DNA leaves this call unchecked. The CDR3 sequence is 16 residues long. CDR3 sequence: CASSNLRTGVTDTQYF.

The rearrangement uses TRBV29-1 and TRBJ1-1; lacking DNA, the TRBD1 call made by TCRdb goes unchecked. The germline V gene has CDR1 SQVTM and CDR2 ANQGSEA. The CDR3 has 14 amino acids. CDR3 in amino acids: CSVVRTGLDTEAFF.

V usage is TRBV7-6 and J usage is TRBJ2-7; TCRdb's assignment of TRBD1 cannot be checked, as there is no DNA. This CDR3 contains 14 residues. Looked up from germline, CDR1 is SGHVS and CDR2 is FNYEAQ. The chain's CDR3 is CASSLSGDLYEQYF. Full variable domain (missing parts from reference TRBV7-6 and TRBJ2-7): GAGVSQSPRYKVTKRGQDVALRCDPISGHVSLYWYRQALGQGPEFLTYFNYEAQQDKSGLPNDRFSAERPEGSISTLTIQRTEQRDSAMYRCASSLSGDLYEQYFGPGTRLTVT.

The J gene is TRBJ2-5, the V gene TRBV4-3. Germline CDR1 LGHNA, CDR2 YSLEER. The CDR3 extends over 14 amino acids. Here the CDR3 reads CASSQVGGPETQYF.

The V gene is TRBV7-2, the J gene TRBJ2-1; TCRdb's assignment of TRBD1 cannot be checked, as there is no DNA. Per germline, CDR1 SGHTA and CDR2 FQGNSA. The CDR3 consists of 12 residues. CDR3 in amino acids: CASSWLRDEQFF.

The V and J genes are TRBV3-1 and TRBJ1-6; there is no DNA to check the TCRdb D call of TRBD1. The CDR3 has 14 amino acids. Germline CDR1 reads LGHDT; CDR2 reads YNNKEL (reference sequence). The CDR3 sequence: CASSPGQEISPLHF.